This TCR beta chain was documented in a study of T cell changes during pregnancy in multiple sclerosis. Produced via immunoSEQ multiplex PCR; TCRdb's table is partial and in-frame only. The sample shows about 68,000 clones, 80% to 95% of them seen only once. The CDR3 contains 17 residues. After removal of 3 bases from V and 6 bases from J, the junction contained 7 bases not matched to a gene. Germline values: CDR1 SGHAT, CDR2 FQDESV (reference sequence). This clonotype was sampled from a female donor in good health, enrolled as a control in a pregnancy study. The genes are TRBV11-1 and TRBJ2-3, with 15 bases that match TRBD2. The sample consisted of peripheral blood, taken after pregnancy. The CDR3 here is CASSFPGLAGGPDTQYF. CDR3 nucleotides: TGTGCCAGCAGCTTCCCCGGACTAGCGGGAGGGCCCGATACGCAGTATTTT. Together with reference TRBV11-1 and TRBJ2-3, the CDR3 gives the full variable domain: EAEVAQSPRYKITEKSQAVAFWCDPISGHATLYWYRQILGQGPELLVQFQDESVVDDSQLPKDRFSAERLKGVDSTLKIQPAELGDSAMYLCASSFPGLAGGPDTQYFGPGTRLTVL.